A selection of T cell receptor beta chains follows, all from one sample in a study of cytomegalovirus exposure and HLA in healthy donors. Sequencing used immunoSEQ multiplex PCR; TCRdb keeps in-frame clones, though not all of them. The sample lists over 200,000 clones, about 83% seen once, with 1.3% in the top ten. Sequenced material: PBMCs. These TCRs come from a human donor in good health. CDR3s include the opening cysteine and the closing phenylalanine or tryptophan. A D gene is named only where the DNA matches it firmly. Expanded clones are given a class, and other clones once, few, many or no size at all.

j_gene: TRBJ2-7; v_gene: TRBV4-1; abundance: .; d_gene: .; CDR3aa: CASSQSLQGLSEQYF; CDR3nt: TGCGCCAGCAGCCAATCTCTACAGGGATTAAGCGAGCAGTACTTC
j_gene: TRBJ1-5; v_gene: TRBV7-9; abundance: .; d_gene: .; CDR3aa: CASSSTGGANQPQHF; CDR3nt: TGTGCCAGCAGCTCAACCGGGGGGGCAAATCAGCCCCAGCATTTT
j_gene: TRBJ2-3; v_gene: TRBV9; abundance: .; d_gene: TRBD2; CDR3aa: CASSPHSGLSTDTQYF; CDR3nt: TGTGCCAGCAGCCCCCATAGCGGGCTATCCACAGATACGCAGTATTTT
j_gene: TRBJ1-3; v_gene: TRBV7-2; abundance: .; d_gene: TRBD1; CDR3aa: CASSRDSSFSGNTIYF; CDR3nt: TGTGCCAGCAGCAGGGACAGCTCGTTCTCTGGAAACACCATATATTTT
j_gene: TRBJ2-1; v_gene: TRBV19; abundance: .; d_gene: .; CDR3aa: CASSMSYGVVEQFF; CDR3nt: TGTGCCAGTAGTATGTCGTACGGGGTGGTTGAGCAGTTCTTC
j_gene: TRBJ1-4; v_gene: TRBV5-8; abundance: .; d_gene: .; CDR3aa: CASRAGTTDPTNEKLFF; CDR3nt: TGTGCCAGCAGGGCCGGGACAACCGACCCCACTAATGAAAAACTGTTTTTT
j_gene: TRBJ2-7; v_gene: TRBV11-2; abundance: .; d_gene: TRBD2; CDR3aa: CASSLQLASHNYEQYF; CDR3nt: TGTGCCAGCAGCCTTCAACTAGCGTCTCATAACTACGAGCAGTACTTC
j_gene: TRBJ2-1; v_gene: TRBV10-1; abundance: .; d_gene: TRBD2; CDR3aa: CASSVSGSSYNEQFF; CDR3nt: TGCGCCAGCAGTGTAAGCGGGAGCTCCTACAATGAGCAGTTCTTC
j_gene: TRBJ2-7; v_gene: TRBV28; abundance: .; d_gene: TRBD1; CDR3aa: CASTPGQGPYEQYF; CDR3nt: TGTGCCAGCACTCCGGGACAGGGACCTTACGAGCAGTACTTC
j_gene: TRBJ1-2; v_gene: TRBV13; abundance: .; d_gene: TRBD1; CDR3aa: CASGTTGIIYGYTF; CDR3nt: TGTGCCAGCGGAACGACAGGGATCATCTATGGCTACACCTTC
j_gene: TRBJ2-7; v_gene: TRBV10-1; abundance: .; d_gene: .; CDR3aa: CASSPRGGEQYF; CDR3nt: TGCGCCAGCAGCCCCAGAGGCGGCGAGCAGTACTTC
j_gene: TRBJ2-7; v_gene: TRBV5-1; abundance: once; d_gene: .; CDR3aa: CASSLAQRGEQYF; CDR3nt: TGCGCCAGCAGCTTGGCGCAAAGAGGAGAGCAGTACTTC
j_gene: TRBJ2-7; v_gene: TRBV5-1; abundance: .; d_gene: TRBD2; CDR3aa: CASSFTSGSYYEQYF; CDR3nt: TGCGCCAGCAGCTTCACTAGCGGGAGTTACTACGAGCAGTACTTC
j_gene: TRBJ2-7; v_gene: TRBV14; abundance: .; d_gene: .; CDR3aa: CASSQDPRGITYEQYF; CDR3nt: TGTGCCAGCAGCCAAGATCCCCGGGGAATCACCTACGAGCAGTACTTC
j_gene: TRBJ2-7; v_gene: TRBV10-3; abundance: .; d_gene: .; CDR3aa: CAISSSGVIYEQYF; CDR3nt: TGTGCCATCAGTAGCAGCGGAGTCATCTACGAGCAGTACTTC
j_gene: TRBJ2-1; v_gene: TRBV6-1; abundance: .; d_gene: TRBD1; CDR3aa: CASKRQGAHNEQFF; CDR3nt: TGTGCCAGCAAGCGACAGGGGGCCCACAATGAGCAGTTCTTC
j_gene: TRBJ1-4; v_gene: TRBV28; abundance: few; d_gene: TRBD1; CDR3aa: CASSLTRGNEKLFF; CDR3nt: TGTGCCAGCAGTTTAACCAGGGGGAATGAAAAACTGTTTTTT
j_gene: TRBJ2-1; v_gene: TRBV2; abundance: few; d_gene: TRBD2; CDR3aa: CASSGLAGVANEQFF; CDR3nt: TGTGCCAGCAGTGGTCTAGCGGGAGTGGCAAATGAGCAGTTCTTC
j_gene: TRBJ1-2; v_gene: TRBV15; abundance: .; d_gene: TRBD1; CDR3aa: CATSRDQGAGLYGYTF; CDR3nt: TGTGCCACCAGCAGAGATCAGGGGGCAGGCCTCTATGGCTACACCTTC
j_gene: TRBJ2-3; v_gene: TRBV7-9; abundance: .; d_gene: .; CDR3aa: CASSLAVGVTQYF; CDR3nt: TGTGCCAGCAGCTTAGCGGTAGGGGTTACGCAGTATTTT
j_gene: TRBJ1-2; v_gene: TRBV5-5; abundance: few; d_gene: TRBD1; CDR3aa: CASSLTGESGYTF; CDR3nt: TGTGCCAGCAGCCTCACAGGGGAGAGTGGCTACACCTTC
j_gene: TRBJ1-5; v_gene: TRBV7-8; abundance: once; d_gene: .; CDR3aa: CASSPEAHNQPQHF; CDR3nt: TGTGCCAGCAGCCCCGAGGCGCACAATCAGCCCCAGCATTTT
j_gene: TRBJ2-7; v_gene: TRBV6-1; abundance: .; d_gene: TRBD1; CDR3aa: CASRIGQASSYEQYF; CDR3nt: TGTGCCAGCCGCATCGGACAGGCGAGCTCCTACGAGCAGTACTTC
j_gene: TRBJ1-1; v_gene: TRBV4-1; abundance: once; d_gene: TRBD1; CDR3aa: CASSQSGTATYMKAFF; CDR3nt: TGCGCCAGCAGCCAATCGGGGACAGCGACATATATGAAGGCTTTCTTT
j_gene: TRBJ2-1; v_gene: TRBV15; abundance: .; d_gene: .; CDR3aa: CATSRDTMVREQFF; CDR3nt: TGTGCCACCAGCAGAGATACGATGGTTAGAGAGCAGTTCTTC
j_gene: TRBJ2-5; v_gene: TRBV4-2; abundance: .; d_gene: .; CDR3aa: CASSQVGGARQETQYF; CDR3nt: TGTGCCAGCAGCCAAGTAGGAGGGGCAAGGCAAGAGACCCAGTACTTC
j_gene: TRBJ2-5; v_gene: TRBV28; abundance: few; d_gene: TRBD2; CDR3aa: CASSSIGLAGEGETQYF; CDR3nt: TGTGCCAGCAGTTCCATAGGACTAGCGGGAGAAGGGGAGACCCAGTACTTC
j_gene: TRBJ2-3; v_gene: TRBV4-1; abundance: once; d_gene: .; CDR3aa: CASSQGSSGTDTQYF; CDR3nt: TGCGCCAGCAGCCAGGGGAGTAGCGGCACAGATACGCAGTATTTT
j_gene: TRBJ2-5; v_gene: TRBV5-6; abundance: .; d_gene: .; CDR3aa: CASNLYPGGLETQYF; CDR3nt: TGTGCCAGCAACCTCTACCCAGGGGGGTTGGAGACCCAGTACTTC
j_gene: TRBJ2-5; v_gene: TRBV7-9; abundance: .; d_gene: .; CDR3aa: CASSLTAVARATQYF; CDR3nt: TGTGCCAGCAGCTTAACTGCGGTAGCTCGAGCGACCCAGTACTTC
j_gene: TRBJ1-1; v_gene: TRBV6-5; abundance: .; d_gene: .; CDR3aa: CASSYSGATNTEAFF; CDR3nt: TGTGCCAGCAGTTACTCGGGGGCGACGAACACTGAAGCTTTCTTT
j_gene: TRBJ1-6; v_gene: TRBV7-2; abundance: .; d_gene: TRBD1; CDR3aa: CASSFVTGGNSPLHF; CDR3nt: TGTGCCAGCAGCTTTGTGACAGGGGGTAATTCACCCCTCCACTTT
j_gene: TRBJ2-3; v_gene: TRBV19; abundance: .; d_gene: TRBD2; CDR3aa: CASSMGSGRGDTQYF; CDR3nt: TGTGCCAGTAGTATGGGTAGCGGGAGAGGAGATACGCAGTATTTT
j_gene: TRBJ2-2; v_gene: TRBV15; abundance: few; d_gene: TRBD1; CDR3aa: CATSWGQGNTGELFF; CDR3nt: TGTGCCACCAGCTGGGGACAGGGGAACACCGGGGAGCTGTTTTTT
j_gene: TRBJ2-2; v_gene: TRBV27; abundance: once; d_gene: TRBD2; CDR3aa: CASSTRLAGSREELFF; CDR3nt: TGTGCCAGCAGTACCCGACTAGCGGGAAGTCGCGAGGAGCTGTTTTTT
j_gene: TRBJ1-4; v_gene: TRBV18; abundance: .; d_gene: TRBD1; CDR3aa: CASSPGTTGADATNEKLFF; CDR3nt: TGTGCCAGCTCACCAGGGACCACAGGGGCCGATGCAACTAATGAAAAACTGTTTTTT
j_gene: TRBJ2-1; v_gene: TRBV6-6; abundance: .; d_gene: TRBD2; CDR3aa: CASSTASGRANEQFF; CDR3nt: TGTGCCAGCAGTACCGCTAGCGGGAGGGCCAATGAGCAGTTCTTC